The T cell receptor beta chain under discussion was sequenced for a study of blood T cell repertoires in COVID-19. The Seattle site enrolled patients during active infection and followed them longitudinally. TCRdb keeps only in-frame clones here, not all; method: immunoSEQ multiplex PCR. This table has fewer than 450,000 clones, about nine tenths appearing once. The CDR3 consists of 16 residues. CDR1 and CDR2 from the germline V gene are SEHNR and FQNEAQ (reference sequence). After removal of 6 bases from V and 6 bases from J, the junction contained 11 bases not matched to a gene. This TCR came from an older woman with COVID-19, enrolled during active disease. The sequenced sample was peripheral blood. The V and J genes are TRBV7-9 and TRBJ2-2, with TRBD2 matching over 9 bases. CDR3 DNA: TGTGCCAGCAGACCTACCCGCGGGGGGGCATCCGGGGAGCTGTTTTTT. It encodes CASRPTRGGASGELFF.